The source of this T cell receptor (beta chain) is a study of T cell responses to AZD1222 COVID-19 vaccine. General study points: Spike-specific TCR breadth rose after two AZD1222 doses, and depth rose as well. The donor cohort was predominantly white British with a female majority, and clonal diversity may have been underestimated.

The germline CDR1 and CDR2 sequences are MRHNA and SNTAGT. The CDR3 sequence is 14 residues long. The germline V and J ends were trimmed by 6 bases and 2 bases, with 14 bases remaining between them. The assay was immunoSEQ multiplex PCR, and TCRdb's table has in-frame clones only and misses some. The sample yields some 130,000 clones, over 85% seen once. As concerns this clone: Its antigen is not identified.

This sample comprised peripheral blood, obtained on day 0 of AZD1222 vaccination. The sequence was collected from an adult in good health. The chain combines TRBV6-4 with TRBJ2-7; the D gene could be TRBD1 or TRBD2 (5 bases each). The CDR3 region is CASRGPTSTYEQYF. CDR3 DNA sequence: TGTGCCAGCAGGGGACCAACCTCAACCTACGAGCAGTACTTC.